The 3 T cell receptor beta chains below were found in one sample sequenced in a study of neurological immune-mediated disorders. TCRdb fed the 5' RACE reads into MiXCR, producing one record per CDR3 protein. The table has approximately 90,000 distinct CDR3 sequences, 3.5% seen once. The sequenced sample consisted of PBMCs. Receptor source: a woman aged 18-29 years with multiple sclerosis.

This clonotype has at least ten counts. In DNA, the CDR3 is TGTGCCAGCAGCTCTACAGGAGTAGAAGCTTTCTTT. Protein sequence: CASSSTGVEAFF. This rearrangement joins TRBV11-2 to TRBJ1-1, with a weak D call TRBD1 (5 bases). The CDR3 loop spans 12 amino acids. V lost 4 bases and J 8 bases, leaving 11 bases between the germline ends. Germline values: CDR1 SGHAT, CDR2 FQNNGV. The variable domain in full, completed from reference TRBV11-2 and TRBJ1-1, reads EAGVAQSPRYKIIEKRQSVAFWCNPISGHATLYWYQQILGQGPKLLIQFQNNGVVDDSQLPKDRFSAERLKGVDSTLKIQPAKLEDSAVYLCASSSTGVEAFFGQGTRLTVV.

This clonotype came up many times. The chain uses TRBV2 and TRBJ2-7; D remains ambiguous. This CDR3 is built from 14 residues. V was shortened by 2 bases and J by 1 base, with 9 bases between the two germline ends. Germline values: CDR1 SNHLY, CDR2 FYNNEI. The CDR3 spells CASSESLGSYEQYF. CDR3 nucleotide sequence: TGTGCCAGCAGTGAAAGTTTAGGGTCCTACGAGCAGTACTTC.

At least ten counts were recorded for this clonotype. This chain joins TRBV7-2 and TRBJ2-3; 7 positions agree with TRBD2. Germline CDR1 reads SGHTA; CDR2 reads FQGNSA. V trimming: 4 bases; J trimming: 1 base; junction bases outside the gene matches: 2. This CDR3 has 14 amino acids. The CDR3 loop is CASSSTSGTDTQYF. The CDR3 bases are TGTGCCAGCAGCTCTACTAGCGGCACAGATACGCAGTATTTT.